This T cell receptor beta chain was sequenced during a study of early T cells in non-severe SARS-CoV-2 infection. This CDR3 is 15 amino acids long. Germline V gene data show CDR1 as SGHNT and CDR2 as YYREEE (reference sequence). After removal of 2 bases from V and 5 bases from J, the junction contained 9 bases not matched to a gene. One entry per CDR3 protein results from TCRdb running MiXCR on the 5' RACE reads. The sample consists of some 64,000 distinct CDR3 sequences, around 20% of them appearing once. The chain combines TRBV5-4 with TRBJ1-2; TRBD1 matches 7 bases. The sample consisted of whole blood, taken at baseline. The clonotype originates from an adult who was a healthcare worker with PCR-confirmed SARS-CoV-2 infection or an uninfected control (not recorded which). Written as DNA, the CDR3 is TGTGCCAGCAGCTTAGACAGGGACTTGGGGTATGGCTACACCTTC. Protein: CASSLDRDLGYGYTF.